Detailed here is one T cell receptor beta chain. What it binds is unknown. Germline trimming cut 3 bases from V and 8 bases from J; bases unmatched to any gene: 10. The germline CDR1 and CDR2 sequences are SGDLS and YYNGEE. CDR3 length: 15 amino acids. This entry is derived from a study of cytomegalovirus exposure and HLA in healthy donors. Study-wide results and limits: A link between a missense DCLRE1C variant and TCR beta V- and J-gene trimming emerged from a later analysis.

60 Vbeta and 13 Jbeta primers were used in PCR. Assay: immunoSEQ multiplex PCR; the TCRdb copy retains only in-frame clones and omits some. There are 180,000 or so clones in the sample; about three quarters occur only once, and less than 1.5% lies in the top ten. The chain carries TRBV9 and TRBJ2-1, with 8 bases identical to TRBD2. This TCR came from a man between 18 and 35 years old in good health and CMV-seronegative. The sequencing sample was made of PBMCs. CDR3 bases: TGTGCCAGCAGCGAAAACTCCCGGGGGGGGTATGAGCAGTTCTTC. This translates into CASSENSRGGYEQFF.